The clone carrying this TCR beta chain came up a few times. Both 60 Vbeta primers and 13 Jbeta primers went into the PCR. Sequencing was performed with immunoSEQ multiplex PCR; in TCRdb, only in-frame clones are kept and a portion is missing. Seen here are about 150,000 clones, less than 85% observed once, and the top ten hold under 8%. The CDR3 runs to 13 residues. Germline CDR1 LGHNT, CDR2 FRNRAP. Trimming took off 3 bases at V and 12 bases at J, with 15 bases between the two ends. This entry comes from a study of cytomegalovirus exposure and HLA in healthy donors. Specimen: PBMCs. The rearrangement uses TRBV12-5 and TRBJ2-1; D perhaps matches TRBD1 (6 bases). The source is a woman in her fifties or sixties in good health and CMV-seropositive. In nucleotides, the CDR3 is TGTGCTAGTGGTTTAACACAGGGCTCTCGGCAGTTCTTC. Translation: CASGLTQGSRQFF.